What follows describes a single T cell receptor beta chain. Its antigen is undetermined. The data originate from a study of a mutant IDH1 vaccine in newly diagnosed glioma. Overall study context: Patients got their first vaccination 4-6 weeks after radiotherapy alone, or with temozolomide cycles.

This CDR3 has 13 amino acids. Trimming removed 0 bases from V and 0 bases from J, with 3 bases in between. The V gene's germline CDR1 is SGHKS and CDR2 YYEKEE (reference sequence). The table came from immunoSEQ multiplex PCR; TCRdb's copy has only in-frame clones and leaves some out. The table shows about 34,000 clones, with more than 75% occurring only once. Documented time point: week 47, end of study. Alongside topical imiquimod, each dose of vaccine comprised 300 ug of mutant IDH1 20-mer peptide. The V call is TRBV5-5, the J call TRBJ1-1, with D unclear. The sample was PBMCs, taken from a glioma patient whose treatment included an IDH1 peptide vaccine. This clonotype was sampled from a woman in her 30s with glioma. CDR3 sequence: CASSLVVNTEAFF. CDR3 coding DNA: TGTGCCAGCAGCTTGGTAGTGAACACTGAAGCTTTCTTT.